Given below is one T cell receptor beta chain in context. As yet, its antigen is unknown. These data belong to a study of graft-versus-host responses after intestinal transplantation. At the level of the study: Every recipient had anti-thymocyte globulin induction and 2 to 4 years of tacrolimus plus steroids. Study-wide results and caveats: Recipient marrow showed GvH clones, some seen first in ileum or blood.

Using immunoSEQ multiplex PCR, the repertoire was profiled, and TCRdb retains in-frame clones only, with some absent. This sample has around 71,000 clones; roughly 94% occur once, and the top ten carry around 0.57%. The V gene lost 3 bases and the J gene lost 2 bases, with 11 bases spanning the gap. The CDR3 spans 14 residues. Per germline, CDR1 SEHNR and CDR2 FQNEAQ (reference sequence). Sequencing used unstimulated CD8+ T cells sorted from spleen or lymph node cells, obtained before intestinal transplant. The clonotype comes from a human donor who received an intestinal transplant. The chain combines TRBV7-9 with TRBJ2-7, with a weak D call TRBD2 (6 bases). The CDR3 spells CASSFLGLTYEQYF. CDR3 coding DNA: TGTGCCAGCAGCTTTTTGGGACTTACCTACGAGCAGTACTTC.